This T cell receptor (beta chain) was obtained from a study of regulatory T cells in long-lasting Graves disease. Findings of the study overall: Persistent patients had a count of shared public clonotypes (2,741) that exceeded that of new patients (approximately 920).

Sequencing libraries for TCR beta were prepared with iRepertoire HTBI primers and Arm-PCR of CDR3 regions. Using its own MiXCR run on the multiplex PCR reads, TCRdb lists one record per CDR3 protein. The sample has 350,000 to 450,000 distinct CDR3 sequences, 20% to 25% seen once. About this clonotype itself: The antigen remains unidentified.

The CDR3 consists of 11 residues. V was pared by 4 bases and J by 10 bases, with 13 bases between. The germline V gene encodes CDR1 DFQATT and CDR2 SNEGSKA (reference sequence). The time point here: persistent/refractory GD, antithyroid drugs over 5 years with positive TRAb. Isolated PBMC RNA provided the starting material for the TCR library. The specimen was peripheral blood mononuclear cells (PBMCs), collected when the disease was refractory, from a patient treated with antithyroid drugs. V is TRBV20-1 and J is TRBJ1-1; no clear D gene. This TCR came from a woman between 40 and 50 years old with Graves disease. The CDR3 region has the DNA TGCAGTGCTATCGGGGAACGTAGAGCTTTCTTT. Protein: CSAIGERRAFF.